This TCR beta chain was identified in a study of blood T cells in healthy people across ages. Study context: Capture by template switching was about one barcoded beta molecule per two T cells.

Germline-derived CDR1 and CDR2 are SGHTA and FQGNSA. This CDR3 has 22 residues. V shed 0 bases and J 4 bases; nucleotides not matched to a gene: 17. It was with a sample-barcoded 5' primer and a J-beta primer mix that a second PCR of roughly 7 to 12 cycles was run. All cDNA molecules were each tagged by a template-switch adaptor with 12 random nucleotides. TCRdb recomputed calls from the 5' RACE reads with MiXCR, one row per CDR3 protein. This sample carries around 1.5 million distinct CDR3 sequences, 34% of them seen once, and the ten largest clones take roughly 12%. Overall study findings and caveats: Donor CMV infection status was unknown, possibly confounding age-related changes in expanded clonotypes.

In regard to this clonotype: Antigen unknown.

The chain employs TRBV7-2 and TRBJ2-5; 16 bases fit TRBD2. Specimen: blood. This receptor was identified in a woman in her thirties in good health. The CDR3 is CASSLAYGTSGRAYLVGETQYF. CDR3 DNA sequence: TGTGCCAGCAGCTTAGCATACGGGACTAGCGGGAGGGCGTATTTAGTAGGAGAGACCCAGTACTTC.